This TCR beta chain stems from a study of cytomegalovirus exposure and HLA in healthy donors. Study-level points and caveats: Cytomegalovirus association was assigned to about 150 TCR beta chains. Reportedly, diagnosis of cytomegalovirus status by the classifier showed high specificity and sensitivity. Later, an analysis found that TCR clusters from the first cohort tended to co-occur in the 120 validation repertoires.

In the case of this clone: What it recognizes is unknown.

Sequencing was performed with immunoSEQ multiplex PCR; in TCRdb, only in-frame clones are kept and a portion is missing. In the table there are 200,000 or so clones, 75% to 95% of which are singletons. V dropped 6 bases and J dropped 5; count of bases not matched to a gene: 5. The CDR3 has 14 amino acids. Germline V CDR1 and CDR2: SNHLY, FYNNEI. The source is a woman between 18 and 29 years old in good health and CMV-seronegative. J is TRBJ1-5 and V is TRBV2, with 9 bases lining up with TRBD1. The specimen was PBMCs. CDR3 in DNA: TGTGCCAGCAGCGGACAGGGGTTCGATCAGCCCCAGCATTTT. Its translation is CASSGQGFDQPQHF.